The rows below give T cell receptor beta chains drawn from one sample of a study of cytomegalovirus exposure and HLA in healthy donors. Using immunoSEQ multiplex PCR, the repertoire was profiled, and TCRdb retains in-frame clones only, with some absent. The table includes 100,000 to 150,000 clones, roughly 79% detected once. The sample was PBMCs. These receptors were collected from a woman aged 50 to 65 in good health and CMV-seronegative. The CDR3 runs from the conserved cysteine through the conserved F or W. The order of the fields is clone size, D gene, V gene, J gene, CDR3 protein, CDR3 DNA. A D gene is named only where the DNA matches it firmly. Part of the rows lack a size; the others show once, few, many or a class for expanded clones.

>.|TRBD1|TRBV11-3|TRBJ2-4
CASSSRTGGWSIQYF
TGTGCCAGCAGCAGCAGGACAGGGGGCTGGAGCATTCAGTACTTC
>.|TRBD1|TRBV4-3|TRBJ2-7
CASSQGDPGQGYEQYF
TGCGCCAGCAGCCAAGGGGACCCGGGACAGGGGTACGAGCAGTACTTC
>.|TRBD1|TRBV30|TRBJ1-2
CAWSDRVNYGYPF
TGTGCCTGGTCGGACAGGGTCAACTATGGCTACCCCTTC
>.|.|TRBV9|TRBJ2-1
CASSPSPRDNEQFF
TGTGCCAGCAGCCCTTCCCCCCGGGACAATGAGCAGTTCTTC
>.|.|TRBV25-1|TRBJ2-1
CASRTGYNEQFF
TGTGCCAGCAGGACAGGTTACAATGAGCAGTTCTTC
>.|TRBD1|TRBV5-1|TRBJ2-2
CASSLDGQGPGELFF
TGCGCCAGCAGCTTGGATGGACAGGGGCCCGGGGAGCTGTTTTTT
>.|TRBD2|TRBV4-2|TRBJ2-3
CASSQGQAPAGGPADTQYF
TGTGCCAGCAGCCAAGGGCAGGCCCCAGCGGGAGGGCCCGCAGATACGCAGTATTTT
>few|TRBD2|TRBV5-1|TRBJ2-7
CARKVLAGGPGNEQYF
TGCGCCAGAAAGGTTCTAGCGGGAGGGCCGGGAAACGAGCAGTACTTC
>.|TRBD2|TRBV11-2|TRBJ2-3
CASSSGGATDTQYF
TGTGCCAGCAGCTCGGGGGGGGCCACAGATACGCAGTATTTT
>.|TRBD1|TRBV4-1|TRBJ2-2
CASSARTGGSAGELFF
TGCGCCAGCAGCGCCCGGACAGGGGGCTCGGCCGGGGAGCTGTTTTTT
>.|TRBD2|TRBV9|TRBJ2-7
CASSVVLAGVHEQYF
TGTGCCAGCAGCGTAGTACTAGCGGGAGTGCACGAGCAGTACTTC
>.|.|TRBV19|TRBJ2-2
CASSSFAGNTGELFF
TGTGCCAGTAGTAGCTTCGCGGGGAACACCGGGGAGCTGTTTTTT
>.|TRBD2|TRBV18|TRBJ2-7
CASSRAGGQNEQYF
TGTGCCAGCTCACGGGCGGGGGGCCAGAACGAGCAGTACTTC
>.|TRBD1|TRBV29-1|TRBJ1-3
CSVPKPGQGNTIYF
TGCAGCGTCCCAAAACCGGGACAGGGAAACACCATATATTTT
>.|.|TRBV4-3|TRBJ2-1
CASSLDGYGGYNEQFF
TGCGCCAGCAGCCTAGACGGCTACGGGGGCTACAATGAGCAGTTCTTC
>.|.|TRBV7-2|TRBJ2-5
CASSLGGAIGETQYF
TGTGCCAGTTCCCTGGGAGGAGCGATCGGGGAGACCCAGTACTTC
>.|.|TRBV4-1|TRBJ2-3
CASSQDVASTDTQYF
TGCGCCAGCAGCCAAGATGTGGCTAGCACAGATACGCAGTATTTT
>once|.|TRBV18|TRBJ1-1
CASSPEGLPDTEAFF
TGTGCCAGCTCACCCGAGGGACTGCCGGACACTGAAGCTTTCTTT
>.|.|TRBV7-2|TRBJ2-1
CASSLTIYNEQFF
TGTGCCAGCAGCTTGACTATCTACAATGAGCAGTTCTTC
>.|TRBD2|TRBV11-3|TRBJ2-1
CASSPRLAGGWDEQFF
TGTGCCAGCAGCCCCAGACTAGCGGGAGGGTGGGATGAGCAGTTCTTC
>.|TRBD2|TRBV9|TRBJ2-3
CASSVAAGGPQYTQYF
TGTGCCAGCAGCGTAGCTGCGGGAGGGCCTCAATATACGCAGTATTTT
>.|TRBD1|TRBV12-5|TRBJ1-4
CASGLGTGRMGEKLFF
TGTGCTAGTGGTTTGGGGACAGGGCGGATGGGTGAAAAACTGTTTTTT
>.|.|TRBV4-3|TRBJ2-2
CASSQDGGSGELFF
TGCGCCAGCAGCCAAGATGGGGGCTCCGGGGAGCTGTTTTTT
>.|.|TRBV29-1|TRBJ2-1
CSAQQAGSYNEQFF
TGCAGCGCTCAACAAGCGGGTTCATACAATGAGCAGTTCTTC
>.|TRBD1|TRBV4-2|TRBJ1-1
CASSQDFGQGPSPEAFF
TGTGCCAGCAGCCAAGATTTCGGACAGGGGCCCTCTCCTGAAGCTTTCTTT
>.|.|TRBV9|TRBJ2-3
CASSALQGSSDTQYF
TGTGCCAGCAGCGCGCTCCAGGGAAGTTCAGATACGCAGTATTTT
>.|.|TRBV9|TRBJ2-1
CASSGGSSYNEQFF
TGTGCCAGCAGTGGAGGGAGTAGTTACAATGAGCAGTTCTTC
>.|TRBD1|TRBV7-9|TRBJ1-5
CASSPLGGQEESTNQPQNF
TGTGCCAGCAGCCCTTTAGGAGGACAGGAGGAATCTACTAATCAGCCCCAGAATTTT
>.|.|TRBV9|TRBJ2-7
CARPRQDDYEQYF
TGTGCCAGACCGAGACAGGACGACTACGAGCAGTACTTC